This T cell receptor (beta chain) was recovered during a study of response to subunit inactivated influenza vaccine. TCRdb independently ran MiXCR on the RT-PCR reads; one entry per CDR3 protein. The sample includes roughly 650,000 distinct CDR3 sequences, about 15% seen only once; the top ten take 7.6%. This clonotype was observed a few times. The antigen remains undetermined. Study findings and constraints: Every seasonal influenza vaccination brings in few new T cells, the authors suggested.

The germline gives CDR1 SGDLS, CDR2 YYNGEE. V was pared by 2 bases and J by 2 bases, with 5 bases of the junction left unmatched. The CDR3 length is 15 residues. The TCR sequence derives from a man in his fifties or sixties who received an inactivated influenza vaccine. The genes are TRBV9 and TRBJ2-3; 7 bases are a match to TRBD1. Material: PBMCs from blood, obtained 14 days before vaccination. The DNA of the CDR3 is TGTGCCAGCAGCGTTTACGGGACAGCCACAGATACGCAGTATTTT. Encoded protein: CASSVYGTATDTQYF.